The next 18 T cell receptor beta chains were all read from a single sample in a study of blood T cell repertoires in COVID-19. The repertoire was sequenced with immunoSEQ multiplex PCR; TCRdb's copy has only in-frame clones and lacks some. This table has under 400,000 clones, roughly nine tenths appearing once. Sequenced: peripheral blood. The source of these receptors is a woman in her 30s with COVID-19, enrolled during active disease.

The chain uses TRBV5-5 and TRBJ1-1, with D maybe TRBD1 (5 bases). CDR3 size: 16 residues. Trimming removed 1 base from V and 1 base from J, with 14 bases in between. CDR1 SGHKS and CDR2 YYEKEE come from the germline V gene (reference sequence). CDR3 sequence (DNA): TGTGCCAGCAGCTTGAGGTGGGTCAGGGAGAACACTGAAGCTTTCTTT. Translating gives CASSLRWVRENTEAFF.

This chain joins TRBV19 and TRBJ2-7; 9 bases fit TRBD1. After removal of 4 bases from V and 6 bases from J, the junction contained 7 bases not matched to a gene. Germline values: CDR1 LNHDA, CDR2 SQIVND (reference sequence). The CDR3 is made up of 14 amino acids. The CDR3 sequence is CASSTGTGPLEQYF. CDR3 sequence (DNA): TGTGCCAGTAGTACCGGGACAGGGCCCCTCGAGCAGTACTTC.

V usage is TRBV2 and J usage is TRBJ2-2, with 8 positions matching TRBD1. CDR1 is SNHLY and CDR2 is FYNNEI in the germline V gene. The CDR3 has 14 residues. Trimming removed 5 bases from V and 8 bases from J; junction bases left unmatched: 7. DNA of the CDR3: TGTGCCAGCAGTCCTAGGACAGGGCGAGGGGAGCTGTTTTTT. Protein product: CASSPRTGRGELFF.

V and J are TRBV16 and TRBJ2-7, with no clear D. Germline lookup yields CDR1 KGHSY and CDR2 FQNENV. Between the trimmed V and J ends, which lost 5 bases and 4 bases, there was a span of 12 bases. The length of the CDR3 is 13 residues. In nucleotides, the CDR3 is TGTGCCAGCAGCTGGGTCAGCGATTACGAGCAGTACTTC. Translated: CASSWVSDYEQYF. Based on the CDR3 plus reference TRBV16 and TRBJ2-7, the full variable domain is GEEVAQTPKHLVRGEGQKAKLYCAPIKGHSYVFWYQQVLKNEFKFLISFQNENVFDETGMPKERFSAKCLPNSPCSLEIQATKLEDSAVYFCASSWVSDYEQYFGPGTRLTVT.

The V and J genes are TRBV19 and TRBJ1-1, with TRBD1 matching over 8 bases. J gave up 5 bases and V 5 bases, and 13 bases lay outside the gene matches. The CDR3 loop spans 16 amino acids. Germline CDR1 is LNHDA and CDR2 is SQIVND (reference sequence). Here the CDR3 reads CASSLTSGGRRTEAFF. The DNA of the CDR3 is TGTGCCAGTAGTCTTACCTCAGGGGGCCGTCGGACTGAAGCTTTCTTT.

The chain links TRBV10-3 to TRBJ1-5; tentatively, D is TRBD1 (6 bases). The germline V gene encodes CDR1 ENHRY and CDR2 SYGVKD. V was clipped by 4 bases and J by 3 bases, with 13 bases between them. This CDR3 is 15 amino acids long. The DNA for the CDR3 is TGTGCCATCAGTGCACAGGGCCAGGACAATCAGCCCCAGCATTTT. Its translation is CAISAQGQDNQPQHF.

V usage is TRBV2 and J usage is TRBJ1-1; 8 bases fit TRBD1. CDR1 is SNHLY and CDR2 is FYNNEI in the germline V gene. V shed 7 bases and J 4 bases; nucleotides not matched to a gene: 8. This CDR3 region has 14 residues. The CDR3 is CASIQTGGLTEAFF. The CDR3 coding sequence is TGTGCCAGCATTCAAACAGGGGGTCTCACTGAAGCTTTCTTT.

The rearrangement links TRBV28 to TRBJ1-4; 7 bases align to TRBD1. The CDR3 has 16 amino acids. Germline loops: CDR1 MDHEN, CDR2 SYDVKM. V gave up 5 bases and J gave up 8 bases; unmatched junction bases: 14. The CDR3 DNA is TGTGCCAGCAGTCTCAGCCGGGACAGCGGCGACGAAAAACTGTTTTTT. This encodes CASSLSRDSGDEKLFF.

This chain links TRBV27 with TRBJ2-1; the match to TRBD2 covers 12 bases. This CDR3 contains 17 residues. V shed 5 bases and J 4 bases; nucleotides not matched to a gene: 9. Germline V CDR1 and CDR2: MNHEY, SMNVEV (reference sequence). The CDR3 protein is CASSLRTSGTSYNEQFF. The CDR3 DNA sequence: TGTGCCAGCAGTCTCCGGACTAGCGGGACAAGTTACAATGAGCAGTTCTTC.

The V call is TRBV5-1, the J call TRBJ2-2; 7 nucleotides match TRBD2. The CDR3 has 15 amino acids. V lost 2 bases and J lost 2; bases outside the gene matches: 3. CDR1 is SGHRS and CDR2 is YFSETQ in the germline V gene. The CDR3 here is CASSLGLGNTGELFF. The CDR3 nucleotides are TGCGCCAGCAGCTTAGGACTAGGAAACACCGGGGAGCTGTTTTTT.

J is TRBJ1-2 and V is TRBV5-1; D is ambiguous. Trimming took 0 bases from V and 7 from J, leaving 13 bases between them. The germline V gene encodes CDR1 SGHRS and CDR2 YFSETQ. This CDR3 spans 14 amino acids. This chain's CDR3 is CASSLETAYPGYTF. The CDR3 DNA reads as TGCGCCAGCAGCTTGGAGACTGCCTACCCTGGCTACACCTTC.

J is TRBJ1-5 and V is TRBV2, with 7 bases fitting TRBD1. Germline loops: CDR1 SNHLY, CDR2 FYNNEI. V shed 6 bases and J 7 bases; nucleotides not matched to a gene: 3. The CDR3 covers 12 residues. The CDR3 is CASRTGLQPQHF. CDR3 DNA sequence: TGTGCCAGCAGGACAGGGTTACAGCCCCAGCATTTT.

The chain uses TRBV19 and TRBJ2-5; 9 nucleotides line up with TRBD2. V gave up 3 bases and J gave up 5 bases; unmatched junction bases: 7. Germline V gene data show CDR1 as LNHDA and CDR2 as SQIVND (reference sequence). The CDR3 runs 15 residues. CDR3 in amino acids: CASSIRASGKETQYF. Here the CDR3 DNA reads TGTGCCAGTAGTATTAGGGCTAGCGGGAAGGAGACCCAGTACTTC.

This chain links TRBV30 with TRBJ2-5, with D perhaps TRBD2 (6 bases). Germline loops: CDR1 GTSNPN, CDR2 SVGIG (reference sequence). The CDR3 is 13 residues long. Trimming left V 5 bases short and J 10 bases short, with 20 bases between. DNA for the CDR3: TGTGCCTGGGGATATGGGGACCCGGGGGACCAGTACTTC. Its translation is CAWGYGDPGDQYF.

The chain carries TRBV10-3 and TRBJ1-1, with D perhaps TRBD1 (5 bases). V dropped 6 bases and J dropped 2 bases, with 13 bases sitting between them. This CDR3 is 14 amino acids long. Germline lookup yields CDR1 ENHRY and CDR2 SYGVKD. The CDR3 loop reads CAISGTTVNTEAFF. The CDR3 region has the DNA TGTGCCATCAGCGGCACGACAGTTAACACTGAAGCTTTCTTT.

The CDR3 reads CASSTPGGNQPQHF. The CDR3 coding sequence is TGTGCCAGTAGTACCCCGGGGGGCAATCAGCCCCAGCATTTT. V is TRBV19 and J is TRBJ1-5; perhaps TRBD1 as D (5 bases). V was pared by 4 bases and J by 2 bases, with 9 bases between. From germline, CDR1 is LNHDA and CDR2 SQIVND (reference sequence). The CDR3 runs 14 residues.

The V gene is TRBV7-9, the J gene TRBJ2-1; 13 nucleotides line up with TRBD2. V lost 5 bases, J lost 8 bases, and 18 bases stayed unmatched. CDR3 length equals 19 residues. Germline V CDR1 and CDR2: SEHNR, FQNEAQ (reference sequence). In nucleotides, the CDR3 is TGTGCCAGCAGCGAAACTAGGGGTAGTGGGACTAGCGGGATTGATGAGCAGTTCTTC. Translating gives CASSETRGSGTSGIDEQFF.

The count of this clone is one. The V and J genes are TRBV6-4 and TRBJ1-1; the D is unclear. Germline V gives CDR1 MRHNA, CDR2 SNTAGT. V was cut by 6 bases and J by 1 base, with 9 bases left in between. This CDR3 is built from 13 residues. CDR3 nucleotide sequence: TGTGCCAGCAGGACGACGGGGAACACTGAAGCTTTCTTT. Protein sequence: CASRTTGNTEAFF.